This is a list of T cell receptor beta chains from one sample in a study of cytomegalovirus exposure and HLA in healthy donors. TCRdb's copy holds only in-frame clones and misses some; the assay was immunoSEQ multiplex PCR. The data contain 90,000 to 150,000 clones, 63% of them singletons. Input material: PBMCs. The receptors come from a man aged 40-55 years in good health and CMV-seropositive. Each CDR3 is given without its conserved first and last residue. Each record gives: V gene, J gene, CDR3 protein.

>TRBV18|TRBJ1-4
ASSPRQGKDEKLF
>TRBV18|TRBJ2-7
ASSAGQVYYEQY
>TRBV6-5|TRBJ1-3
ASSYGTASGNTIY
>TRBV18|TRBJ1-4
ASSRDREKLF
>TRBV6-6|TRBJ1-4
AIQKGRANEKLF
>TRBV7-9|TRBJ2-7
ASSGRTATYEQY
>TRBV19|TRBJ1-2
ASRGGGSYGYT
>TRBV27|TRBJ2-7
ASRGGTGGYYEQY
>TRBV10-3|TRBJ2-7
AITQRADSLSYEQY
>TRBV27|TRBJ2-3
ASSLYRTSGGESTDTQY
>TRBV5-1|TRBJ1-1
ASSSRADTEAF